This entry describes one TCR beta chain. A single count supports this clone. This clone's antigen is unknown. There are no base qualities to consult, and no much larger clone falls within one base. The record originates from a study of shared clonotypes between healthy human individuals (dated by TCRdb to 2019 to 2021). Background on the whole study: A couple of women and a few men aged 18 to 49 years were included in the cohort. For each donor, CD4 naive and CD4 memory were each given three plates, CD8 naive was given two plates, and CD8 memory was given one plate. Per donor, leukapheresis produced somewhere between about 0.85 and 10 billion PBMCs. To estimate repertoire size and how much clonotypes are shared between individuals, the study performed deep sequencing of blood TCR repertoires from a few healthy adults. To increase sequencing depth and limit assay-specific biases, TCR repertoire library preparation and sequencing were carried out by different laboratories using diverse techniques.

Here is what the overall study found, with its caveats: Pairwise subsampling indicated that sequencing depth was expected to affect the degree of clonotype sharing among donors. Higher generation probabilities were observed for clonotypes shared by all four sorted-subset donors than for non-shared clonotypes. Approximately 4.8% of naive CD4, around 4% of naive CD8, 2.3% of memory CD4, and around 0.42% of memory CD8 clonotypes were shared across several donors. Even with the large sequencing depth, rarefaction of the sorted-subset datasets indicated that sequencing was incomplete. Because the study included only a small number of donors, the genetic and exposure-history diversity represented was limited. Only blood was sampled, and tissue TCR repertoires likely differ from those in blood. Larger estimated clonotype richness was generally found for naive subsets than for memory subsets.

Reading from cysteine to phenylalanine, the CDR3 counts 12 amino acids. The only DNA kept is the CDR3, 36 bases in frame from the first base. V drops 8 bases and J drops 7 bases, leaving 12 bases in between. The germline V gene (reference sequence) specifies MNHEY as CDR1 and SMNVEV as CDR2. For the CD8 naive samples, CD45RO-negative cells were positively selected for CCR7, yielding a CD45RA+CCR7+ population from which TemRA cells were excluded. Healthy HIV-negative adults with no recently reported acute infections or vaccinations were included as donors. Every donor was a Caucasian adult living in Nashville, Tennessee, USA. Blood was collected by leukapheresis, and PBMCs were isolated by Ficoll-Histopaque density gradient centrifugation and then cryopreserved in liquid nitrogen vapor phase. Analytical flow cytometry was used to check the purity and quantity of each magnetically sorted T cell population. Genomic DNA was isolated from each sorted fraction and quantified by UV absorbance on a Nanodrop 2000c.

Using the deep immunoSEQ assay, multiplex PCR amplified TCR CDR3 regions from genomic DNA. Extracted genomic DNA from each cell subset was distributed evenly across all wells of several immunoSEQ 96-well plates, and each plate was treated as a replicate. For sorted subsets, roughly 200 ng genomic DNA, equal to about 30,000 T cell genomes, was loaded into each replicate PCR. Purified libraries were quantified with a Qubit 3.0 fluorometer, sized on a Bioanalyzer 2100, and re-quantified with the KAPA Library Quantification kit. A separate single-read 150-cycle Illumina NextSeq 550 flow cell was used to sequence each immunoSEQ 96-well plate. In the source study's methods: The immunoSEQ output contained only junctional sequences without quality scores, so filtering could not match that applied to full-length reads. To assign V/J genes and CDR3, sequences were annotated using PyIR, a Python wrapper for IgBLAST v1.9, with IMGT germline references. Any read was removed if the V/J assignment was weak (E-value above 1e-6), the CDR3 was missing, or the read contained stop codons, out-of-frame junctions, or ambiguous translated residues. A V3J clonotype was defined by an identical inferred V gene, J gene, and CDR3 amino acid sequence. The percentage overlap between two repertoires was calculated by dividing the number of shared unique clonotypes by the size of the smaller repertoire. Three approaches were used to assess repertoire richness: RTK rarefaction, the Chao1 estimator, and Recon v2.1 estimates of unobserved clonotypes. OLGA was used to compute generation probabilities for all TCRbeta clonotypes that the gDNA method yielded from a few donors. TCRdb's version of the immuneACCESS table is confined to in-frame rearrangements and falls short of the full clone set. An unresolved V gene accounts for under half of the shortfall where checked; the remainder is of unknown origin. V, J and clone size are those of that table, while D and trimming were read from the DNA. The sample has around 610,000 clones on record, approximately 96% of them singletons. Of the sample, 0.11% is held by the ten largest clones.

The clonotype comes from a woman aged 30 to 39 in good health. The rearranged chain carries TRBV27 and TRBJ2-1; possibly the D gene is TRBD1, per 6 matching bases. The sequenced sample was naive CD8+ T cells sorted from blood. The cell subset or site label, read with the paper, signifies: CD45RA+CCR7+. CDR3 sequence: CASAYRENEQFF. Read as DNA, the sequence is TGTGCCAGCGCTTACAGGGAAAATGAGCAGTTCTTC.